These T cell receptor beta chains were read from a single sample in a study of T cell responses to AZD1222 COVID-19 vaccine. The method was immunoSEQ multiplex PCR; TCRdb's version includes in-frame clones alone and lacks a portion of them. The repertoire holds about 85,000 clones, with less than 90% as singletons. Sample: peripheral blood, taken on day 0 of AZD1222 vaccination. All receptors come from an adult in good health. The CDR3 runs from the conserved cysteine through the conserved F or W. A D gene is named only where the DNA matches it firmly. A row's size may be missing; if present it is once, few, many or a size class.

>TRBV6-5|TRBJ2-5|-|-
TGTGCCAGCAACGGTATCCAAGAGACCCAGTACTTC
CASNGIQETQYF
>TRBV5-8|TRBJ2-3|TRBD1|-
TGTGCCAGCAGCGGCCGACAGGGCAAGGGAGATACGCAGTATTTT
CASSGRQGKGDTQYF
>TRBV6-1|TRBJ2-7|TRBD2|-
TGTGCCAGCAGTGAAGTGGCTAGCGGGGGGGCCCAGGGCGAGCAGTACTTC
CASSEVASGGAQGEQYF
>TRBV6-2/TRBV6-3|TRBJ1-5|-|-
TGTGCCAGCAGTTTCCCCACGGGGGTAGGTCAGCCCCAGCATTTT
CASSFPTGVGQPQHF
>TRBV7-8|TRBJ2-7|-|-
TGTGCCAGCAGCTTAGTAGGGGGGGCGGCCTTCTACGAGCAGTACTTC
CASSLVGGAAFYEQYF
>TRBV3-1/TRBV3-2|TRBJ2-6|TRBD1|-
TGTGCCAGCAGCCCCGCAGGGGGCGCTTTGTCTGGGGCCAACGTCCTGACTTTC
CASSPAGGALSGANVLTF
>TRBV13|TRBJ2-1|TRBD2|-
TGTGCCAGCAGCTTAGGCGCCGGGGGGGAGCAGTTCTTC
CASSLGAGGEQFF
>TRBV6-2/TRBV6-3|TRBJ2-5|TRBD2|-
TGTGCCAGCAGTGGGCTAGCGGGAGCGAGTGTAAAGACCCAGTACTTC
CASSGLAGASVKTQYF
>TRBV6-1|TRBJ1-5|-|once
TGTGCCAGCAGTGAAGCGGGGACACTCAATCAGCCCCAGCATTTT
CASSEAGTLNQPQHF
>TRBV4-2|TRBJ1-1|-|medium-sized
TGTGCCAGCAGCCACCAGGGTGGGGACACTGAAGCTTTCTTT
CASSHQGGDTEAFF
>TRBV24-1|TRBJ1-2|-|-
TGTGCCACCAGTGAAACCAGGGATAACTATGGCTACACCTTC
CATSETRDNYGYTF
>TRBV10-2|TRBJ1-2|-|-
TGCGCCAGCACCCAATATCAGGGGAACTATGGCTACACCTTC
CASTQYQGNYGYTF
>TRBV2|TRBJ2-3|-|-
TGTGCCAGCAGTGTGGGAGGAGATACGCAGTATTTT
CASSVGGDTQYF
>TRBV27|TRBJ1-3|-|-
TGTGCCAGCAGTTTATTCGGGTCTGCCAGAAACACCATATATTTT
CASSLFGSARNTIYF
>TRBV6-5|TRBJ2-3|TRBD1|-
TGTGCCAGCAGGAGACAGGGGAACACAGATACGCAGTATTTT
CASRRQGNTDTQYF
>TRBV7-8|TRBJ1-5|-|-
TGTGCCAGCAGCTTAGTGGTCGGGGGGCCCCAGCATTTT
CASSLVVGGPQHF
>TRBV7-8|TRBJ1-1|-|-
TGTGCCAGCAGCCTCGAGGGAGTGAACACTGAAGCTTTCTTT
CASSLEGVNTEAFF
>TRBV7-2|TRBJ1-1|-|-
TGTGCCAGCACCCCCATGGGGCAGATGAACACTGAAGCTTTCTTT
CASTPMGQMNTEAFF
>TRBV11-2|TRBJ2-7|TRBD2|once
TGTGCCAGCACCGCCCGGACTAGCGGAAAGGCCTACGAGCAGTACTTC
CASTARTSGKAYEQYF
>TRBV6-1|TRBJ2-3|-|-
TGTGCCAGCACTGAAGGAACAGGGTCGGATACGCAGTATTTT
CASTEGTGSDTQYF
>TRBV19|TRBJ1-4|TRBD1|-
TGTGCCAGTAGTGACAGGGGGCGAACTAATGAAAAACTGTTTTTT
CASSDRGRTNEKLFF
>TRBV6-6|TRBJ2-1|TRBD2|-
TGTGCCAGCAGTTATGTAGCGGGGGGGCCCAATGAGCAGTTCTTC
CASSYVAGGPNEQFF
>TRBV27|TRBJ1-1|-|once
TGTGCCAGCAGTTTGTCCGACATTCTGATAAACACTGAAGCTTTCTTT
CASSLSDILINTEAFF
>TRBV27|TRBJ2-7|TRBD1|-
TGTGCCAGCAGTTTCTACCCGAGGCAGGGGGCGTGGGAGCAGTACTTC
CASSFYPRQGAWEQYF
>TRBV2|TRBJ2-7|-|-
TGTGCCAGCAGGGGGACGGCCTCCGAGCAGTACTTC
CASRGTASEQYF
>TRBV7-9|TRBJ1-5|-|once
TGTGCCAGCAGCTTAGGAGATGGGGGGATCGCTGATCAGCCCCAGCATTTT
CASSLGDGGIADQPQHF
>TRBV13|TRBJ2-5|TRBD1|-
TGTGCCAGCAGCGGCCGGACAGGGGCAGAGACCCAGTACTTC
CASSGRTGAETQYF
>TRBV30|TRBJ1-1|-|few
TGTGCCTGGCACCGGAACACTGAAGCTTTCTTT
CAWHRNTEAFF
>TRBV2|TRBJ2-5|TRBD2|once
TGTGCCAGCAGGCGGGAGGACCAAGAGACCCAGTACTTC
CASRREDQETQYF
>TRBV11-2|TRBJ2-3|-|once
TGTGCCAGCAGCTTAGTCGAGCCTGGGACTAGCACAGATACGCAGTATTTT
CASSLVEPGTSTDTQYF
>TRBV5-6|TRBJ2-1|TRBD2|-
TGTGCCAGCAGCCGACTAGCGGGGGGTACAAGCTCCTACAATGAGCAGTTCTTC
CASSRLAGGTSSYNEQFF
>TRBV6-2/TRBV6-3|TRBJ2-4|-|-
TGTGCCAGCAGTTACGTAGGAGGACTGCTGGCGGTCAAAAACATTCAGTACTTC
CASSYVGGLLAVKNIQYF
>TRBV10-2|TRBJ1-2|-|-
TGCGCCAGCCGGGGGCAGGCTGGCTATGGCTACACCTTC
CASRGQAGYGYTF
>TRBV28|TRBJ1-6|-|-
TGTGCCAGCAGTGTCCCGGGACGCAGTTCACCCCTCCACTTT
CASSVPGRSSPLHF
>TRBV30|TRBJ1-3|-|once
TGTGCCTGGACCCCCGCCCCAGGGGTTGGAAACACCATATATTTT
CAWTPAPGVGNTIYF
>TRBV11-2|TRBJ2-7|TRBD1|-
TGTGCCAGCAGCCCCGGGACAGGGGGCGCGTACGAGCAGTACTTC
CASSPGTGGAYEQYF
>TRBV2|TRBJ1-3|TRBD1|-
TGTGCCAGCAGTCCCTGGCTTTTAGGGGGCAGTGGAAACACCATATATTTT
CASSPWLLGGSGNTIYF
>TRBV5-1|TRBJ2-3|TRBD2|-
TGCGCCAGCAGATCCCGGCTAGCGGGAGTCGCCGAGGGAGATACGCAGTATTTT
CASRSRLAGVAEGDTQYF
>TRBV5-1|TRBJ1-2|-|-
TGCGCCAGCAGGGAGGGCTCTAACTATGGCTACACCTTC
CASREGSNYGYTF
>TRBV11-3|TRBJ2-1|TRBD2|-
TGTGCCAGCAGCTCGGGTGCGACTAGCGGGGACGGTGAGCAGTTCTTC
CASSSGATSGDGEQFF
>TRBV5-1|TRBJ1-2|-|once
TGCGCCAGTAAGCACGAGGGCGGCGTTTCTTTCGGAGGCTACACCTTC
CASKHEGGVSFGGYTF
>TRBV9|TRBJ2-1|TRBD1|-
TGTGCCAGCAGCGCAAGGACAGGTAGCTCCTACAATGAGCAGTTCTTC
CASSARTGSSYNEQFF
>TRBV24-1|TRBJ2-2|-|-
TGTGCCACCAGTGATCCGGGGTGGGGGACCGGGGAGCTGTTTTTT
CATSDPGWGTGELFF
>TRBV21-1|TRBJ2-1|-|-
TGTGCCAGCAGCACCCTAACTAGCGGCTATTACAATGAGCAGTTCTTC
CASSTLTSGYYNEQFF